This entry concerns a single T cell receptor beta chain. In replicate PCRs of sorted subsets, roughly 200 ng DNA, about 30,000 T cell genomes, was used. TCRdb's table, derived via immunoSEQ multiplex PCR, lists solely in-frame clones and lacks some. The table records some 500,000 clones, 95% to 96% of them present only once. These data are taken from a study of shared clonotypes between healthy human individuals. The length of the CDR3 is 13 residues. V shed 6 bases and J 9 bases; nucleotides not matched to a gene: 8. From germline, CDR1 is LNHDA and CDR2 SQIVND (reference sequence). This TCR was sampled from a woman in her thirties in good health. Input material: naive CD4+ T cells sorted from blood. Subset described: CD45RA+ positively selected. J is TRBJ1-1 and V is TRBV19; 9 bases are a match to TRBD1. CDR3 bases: TGTGCCAGTAGCGACAGGGGGAATCGGAAAGCTTTCTTT. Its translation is CASSDRGNRKAFF.